A selection of T cell receptor beta chains follows, all from one sample in a study of cytomegalovirus exposure and HLA in healthy donors. Produced via immunoSEQ multiplex PCR; TCRdb's table is partial and in-frame only. Seen here are approximately 120,000 clones, about three quarters observed once, and the top ten hold less than 3.5%. The sample consisted of PBMCs. The origin of the receptors is a female donor in good health and CMV-seronegative. Both conserved end residues are part of each CDR3. The D gene is left open where the match is weak. Clone size appears in some rows only: once, few, many, or a class for an expanded clone.

D gene	V gene	J gene	clone size	CDR3 DNA	CDR3 protein
.	TRBV14	TRBJ1-5	.	TGTGCCAGCACACAACCCCGGGGGTCCAATCAGCCCCAGCATTTT	CASTQPRGSNQPQHF
TRBD1	TRBV7-9	TRBJ1-2	once	TGTGCCAGCAGCTTAGCGTTCCACCAGGGGGCCGGGGGCTACACCTTC	CASSLAFHQGAGGYTF
TRBD1	TRBV29-1	TRBJ2-5	.	TGCAGCGGACTCAGGGGGAAAGGCACCCAGTACTTC	CSGLRGKGTQYF
TRBD1	TRBV11-2	TRBJ2-3	.	TGTGCCAGCAGCTTTTCCGGGACAGCCACAGATACGCAGTATTTT	CASSFSGTATDTQYF
.	TRBV7-9	TRBJ2-7	.	TGTGCCAGCAGACTTCGCTACGAGCAGTACTTC	CASRLRYEQYF
TRBD2	TRBV2	TRBJ2-3	.	TGTGCCAGCAGTGGATCTAGCGGGGGGTCAGATACGCAGTATTTT	CASSGSSGGSDTQYF
.	TRBV30	TRBJ2-5	.	TGTGCCTGGAGTGTACTGGGGACAAAAGAGACCCAGTACTTC	CAWSVLGTKETQYF
TRBD1	TRBV5-4	TRBJ2-2	.	TGTGCCAGCAGCAAGGGACAGGGGGGCGGGGAGCTGTTTTTT	CASSKGQGGGELFF
.	TRBV4-1	TRBJ1-6	.	TGCGCCAGCAGCCAAGTCCTGAGCTCCTATAATTCACCCCTCCACTTT	CASSQVLSSYNSPLHF
.	TRBV30	TRBJ2-5	.	TGTGCCTGGAGTGTAGGGGGGGGAGTAATTGAGACCCAGTACTTC	CAWSVGGGVIETQYF
TRBD2	TRBV27	TRBJ2-5	.	TGTGCCAGCAGTCGGGGGGTCAGGGAGACCCAGTACTTC	CASSRGVRETQYF
.	TRBV4-3	TRBJ1-1	.	TGCGCCAGCAGCCAAGATTTTCGGGGATATAACACTGAAGCTTTCTTT	CASSQDFRGYNTEAFF
.	TRBV6-1	TRBJ2-5	few	TGTGCCAGCAGGTCCGGGGACCAAGAGACCCAGTACTTC	CASRSGDQETQYF
.	TRBV4-2	TRBJ1-1	.	TGTGCCAGCAGCCAAGGGCCGAACACTGAAGCTTTCTTT	CASSQGPNTEAFF